Following are 20 T cell receptor beta chains from one sample sequenced in a study of OX40 agonist ivuxolimab in advanced cancers. Repertoires were generated with immunoSEQ multiplex PCR, while TCRdb's copy carries only in-frame clones and drops some. The table has more than 10,000 clones, around 84% seen once; the top ten hold 8% to 9.5%. This sample comprised CD4+ or CD8+ T cells sorted from blood, obtained in a trial of the OX40 agonist ivuxolimab. The origin of the receptors is an adult with an advanced solid tumor such as melanoma, head and neck, liver or kidney cancer.

This chain connects TRBV2 to TRBJ2-6; D ambiguous. With 4 bases removed from V and 5 bases from J, the gap between germline ends came to 21 bases. The germline CDR1 and CDR2 sequences are SNHLY and FYNNEI. The CDR3 sequence is 18 residues long. The CDR3 DNA reads TGTGCCAGCAGTGGTGAGTATCCGATACAAAGTCGGGCCAACGTCCTGACTTTC. Translation: CASSGEYPIQSRANVLTF.

This rearrangement joins TRBV7-9 to TRBJ1-2, with no clear D. CDR1 SEHNR and CDR2 FQNEAQ come from the germline V gene (reference sequence). The CDR3 sequence is 14 residues long. The V gene lost 4 bases and the J gene lost 4 bases, with 13 bases spanning the gap. CDR3 sequence: CASSSPGAFYGYTF. CDR3 DNA sequence: TGTGCCAGCAGCTCCCCCGGCGCCTTCTATGGCTACACCTTC.

V and J are TRBV13 and TRBJ2-1, with TRBD1 matching 8 bases. The CDR3 totals 16 residues. V lost 4 bases and J lost 4; bases outside the gene matches: 9. Germline V gene lookup returns CDR1 PRHDT and CDR2 FYEKMQ (reference sequence). This chain's CDR3 is CASSSPGQVLYNEQFF. CDR3 in DNA: TGTGCCAGCAGCTCACCGGGACAGGTACTTTACAATGAGCAGTTCTTC.

The gene calls are TRBV7-6 and TRBJ2-6; D is unresolved. The CDR3 loop spans 16 amino acids. Germline lookup yields CDR1 SGHVS and CDR2 FNYEAQ. V was shortened by 2 bases and J by 0 bases, with 8 bases between the two germline ends. Written as DNA, the CDR3 is TGTGCCAGCAGCTTATCCCTCGGCTCTGGGGCCAACGTCCTGACTTTC. It is translated as CASSLSLGSGANVLTF.

To note about this clone: The junction does not match germline at one end; this may be a read error. CDR3 coding DNA: TGTGCCAGCAGATTCGGACAGGGAGCATATGGCTACACCTTC. Its translation: CASRFGQGAYGYTF. The chain combines TRBV5-1 with TRBJ1-2; 8 bases map to TRBD1. CDR3 length: 14 amino acids. From germline, CDR1 is SGHRS and CDR2 YFSETQ.

The rearrangement uses TRBV2 and TRBJ2-3; the match to TRBD2 covers 14 bases. This CDR3 is 16 amino acids long. Germline CDR1 reads SNHLY; CDR2 reads FYNNEI. J lost 1 base, V lost 5 bases, and 2 bases had no gene match. CDR3 protein: CASSRTSGGRTDTQYF. CDR3 nucleotides: TGTGCCAGCAGTCGGACTAGCGGGGGGCGCACAGATACGCAGTATTTT.

This clone occurred a few times. The chain is built from TRBV9 and TRBJ1-1; D not resolved. From germline, CDR1 is SGDLS and CDR2 YYNGEE. The ends were cut back, 0 bases at V and 5 bases at J, with 8 bases in the middle. The CDR3 covers 13 residues. Here the CDR3 DNA reads TGTGCCAGCAGCGTAGGGTCGGGGACTGAAGCTTTCTTT. Its protein is CASSVGSGTEAFF.

This chain connects TRBV6-6 to TRBJ1-6; possible D gene TRBD1, 5 bases. Per germline, CDR1 MNHNY and CDR2 SVGAGI (reference sequence). This CDR3 is built from 14 residues. V lost 4 bases to trimming and J lost 9 bases, with 13 bases between them. CDR3 nucleotide sequence: TGTGCCAGCAGTTCAGGGTTCGCCGTTTCACCCCTCCACTTT. Its translation is CASSSGFAVSPLHF.

The rearrangement uses TRBV7-9 and TRBJ2-5; 12 bases map to TRBD1. V dropped 1 base and J dropped 5; count of bases not matched to a gene: 5. Germline V gives CDR1 SEHNR, CDR2 FQNEAQ (reference sequence). CDR3 length: 16 residues. This chain's CDR3 is CASSLVGTGGLETQYF. CDR3 DNA sequence: TGTGCCAGCAGCTTAGTTGGGACAGGGGGCTTGGAGACCCAGTACTTC.

The J gene is TRBJ1-1, the V gene TRBV7-9; D remains unclear. The length of the CDR3 is 11 residues. Germline V gives CDR1 SEHNR, CDR2 FQNEAQ (reference sequence). V lost 4 bases and J lost 7, with 7 bases in between. The CDR3 sequence is CASSSGREAFF. CDR3 DNA: TGTGCCAGCAGCTCTGGGCGTGAAGCTTTCTTT. Based on the CDR3 plus reference TRBV7-9 and TRBJ1-1, the full variable domain is DTGVSQNPRHKITKRGQNVTFRCDPISEHNRLYWYRQTLGQGPEFLTYFQNEAQLEKSRLLSDRFSAERPKGSFSTLEIQRTEQGDSAMYLCASSSGREAFFGQGTRLTVV.

The chain joins TRBV6-1 to TRBJ2-5, with 10 bases identical to TRBD1. V dropped 2 bases and J dropped 1; count of bases not matched to a gene: 4. The length of the CDR3 is 16 residues. Germline CDR1 reads MNHNS; CDR2 reads SASEGT. For the CDR3, the DNA is TGTGCCAGCAGTGAAAGGGACAGGGGACTCCAAGAGACCCAGTACTTC. It encodes CASSERDRGLQETQYF.

This rearrangement joins TRBV6-5 to TRBJ2-3; 8 bases line up with TRBD1. CDR3 size: 14 residues. V trimming: 5 bases; J trimming: 8 bases; junction bases outside the gene matches: 9. Germline V gives CDR1 MNHEY, CDR2 SVGAGI. CDR3 coding DNA: TGTGCCAGCAGTCCCGGCAGGGGGCAGGGTACGCAGTATTTT. Residues: CASSPGRGQGTQYF.

The genes are TRBV6-1 and TRBJ2-2, with 10 nucleotides matching TRBD2. The V gene end was trimmed by 6 bases and the J gene end by 3 bases; junction bases not matched to a gene: 4. The CDR3 covers 15 residues. Germline V gene data show CDR1 as MNHNS and CDR2 as SASEGT. The CDR3 spells CASRSGGADTGELFF. In DNA form, the CDR3 reads TGTGCCAGCAGGAGCGGGGGGGCCGACACCGGGGAGCTGTTTTTT.

By share of the sample, this clone is medium-sized. V is TRBV19 and J is TRBJ2-1; 7 bases fit TRBD2. The CDR3 is 15 residues long. The germline CDR1 and CDR2 sequences are LNHDA and SQIVND (reference sequence). The junction had 3 bases not matched to a gene; V was cut back by 1 base and J by 3 bases. This CDR3 is CASSIGLADYNEQFF. The CDR3 region has the DNA TGTGCCAGTAGTATAGGTCTAGCGGACTACAATGAGCAGTTCTTC.

The J gene is TRBJ1-2, the V gene TRBV6-5, with D tentatively TRBD1 (6 bases). This CDR3 has 12 residues. The germline CDR1 and CDR2 sequences are MNHEY and SVGAGI. V was cut by 8 bases and J by 2 bases, with 9 bases left in between. The chain's CDR3 is CASGQWNYGYTF. The CDR3 nucleotides read TGTGCCAGCGGACAGTGGAACTATGGCTACACCTTC.

This clone has only one observation. V is TRBV19 and J is TRBJ2-7; tentative D call: TRBD2 (5 bases). In germline, CDR1 is LNHDA, CDR2 SQIVND (reference sequence). The CDR3 is made up of 14 amino acids. V was clipped by 1 base and J by 3 bases, with 10 bases between them. This CDR3 reads CASSIAAGVYEQYF. The CDR3 region has the DNA TGTGCCAGTAGTATAGCCGCCGGGGTCTACGAGCAGTACTTC.

The rearrangement uses TRBV19 and TRBJ2-5; 9 nucleotides match TRBD1. Unmatched junction bases numbered 2, after V lost 4 bases and J lost 2 bases. CDR3 length: 14 residues. Germline V gene data show CDR1 as LNHDA and CDR2 as SQIVND (reference sequence). The CDR3 spells CASSRTGAQETQYF. Written as DNA, the CDR3 is TGTGCCAGTAGTAGGACAGGGGCGCAAGAGACCCAGTACTTC.

V is TRBV11-2 and J is TRBJ1-6; D remains unclear. Germline loops: CDR1 SGHAT, CDR2 FQNNGV. The CDR3 consists of 14 residues. The V and J ends lost 5 bases and 8 bases respectively, with 13 bases between them. In nucleotides, the CDR3 is TGTGCCAGCAGCCATAGGCAGGAAGATTCACCCCTCCACTTT. The encoded protein is CASSHRQEDSPLHF.

The CDR3: CASSLGPTGGSNQPQHF. The DNA for the CDR3 is TGCGCCAGCAGCTTGGGGCCTACAGGGGGTAGCAATCAGCCCCAGCATTTT. V gene TRBV5-1 combines with J gene TRBJ1-5; TRBD1 matches 8 bases. Germline V gene sequence: CDR1 SGHRS, CDR2 YFSETQ. After removal of 0 bases from V and 0 bases from J, the junction contained 5 bases not matched to a gene. This CDR3 has 17 residues.

V and J are TRBV6-5 and TRBJ1-1; TRBD1 matches at 8 bases. After removal of 6 bases from V and 4 bases from J, the junction contained 7 bases not matched to a gene. Germline values: CDR1 MNHEY, CDR2 SVGAGI. The CDR3 totals 14 residues. CDR3 sequence reads: CASRSGGAFTEAFF. The CDR3 region has the DNA TGTGCCAGCAGATCAGGGGGCGCGTTCACTGAAGCTTTCTTT.